The 5 T cell receptor beta chains given below trace back to one sample, sequenced in a study of response to subunit inactivated influenza vaccine. Via MiXCR, TCRdb re-called the RT-PCR reads, giving one row per CDR3 protein. The profile covers roughly 170,000 distinct CDR3 sequences, with about 10% appearing a single time and under 13% taken by the ten largest. The sample was non-naive T cells sorted from PBMCs, taken on the day of vaccination. These receptors all stem from a man over 45 who received an inactivated influenza vaccine.

The chain couples TRBV20-1 to TRBJ2-5, with 9 bases aligning to TRBD1. The germline gives CDR1 DFQATT, CDR2 SNEGSKA (reference sequence). The CDR3 spans 13 residues. Unmatched junction bases numbered 5, after V lost 5 bases and J lost 4 bases. The DNA for the CDR3 is TGCAGTGCTGGGGACAGGGTTGGAGAGACCCAGTACTTC. It codes for CSAGDRVGETQYF.

Concerning this clonotype itself: The DNA is left out, because the CDR3 cannot be placed on it with certainty; the CDR3 is given as TCRdb lists it. The V call is TRBV21-1, the J call TRBJ2-7; the table's D call of TRBD2 was not tested on the DNA. TRBV21-1 is termed a pseudogene. The CDR3 region is 21 residues in length, termini included. The CDR3 is CASSKALSVAGGTSGTYEQYF.

The rearrangement links TRBV14 to TRBJ2-5, with 9 positions matching TRBD2. This CDR3 region has 19 residues. V lost 1 base and J lost 4; bases outside the gene matches: 16. Germline assignment: CDR1 SGHDN and CDR2 FVKESK. CDR3 residues: CASSQALGLASGPRETQYF. The CDR3 nucleotides read TGTGCCAGCAGCCAAGCCCTCGGACTAGCGTCGGGACCAAGAGAGACCCAGTACTTC.

This clonotype has only a few counts. The chain employs TRBV6-5 and TRBJ1-2; no clear D gene. The V gene's germline CDR1 is MNHEY and CDR2 SVGAGI. The V gene lost 5 bases and the J gene lost 8 bases, with 12 bases spanning the gap. This CDR3 comprises 12 residues. For the CDR3, the DNA is TGTGCCAGCAGTAGCCATAGCTTGGGCTACACCTTC. The encoded protein is CASSSHSLGYTF.

This clonotype was recorded many times. The chain uses TRBV30 and TRBJ2-7, with D perhaps being TRBD1 or TRBD2 (5 bases each). Trimming removed 0 bases from V and 4 bases from J, with 7 bases in between. The CDR3 length is 12 residues. The germline CDR1 and CDR2 sequences are GTSNPN and SVGIG (reference sequence). Here the CDR3 reads CAWSVGVYEQYF. The CDR3 DNA follows: TGTGCCTGGAGTGTGGGGGTTTACGAGCAGTACTTC.